This T cell receptor (beta chain) was recovered during a study of blood T cell repertoires in COVID-19. CDR1 LNHDA and CDR2 SQIVND come from the germline V gene (reference sequence). This CDR3 contains 15 residues. Trimming stripped 3 bases from V and 4 bases from J, with 13 bases between. Profiled with immunoSEQ multiplex PCR; TCRdb holds only in-frame clones, not every one. The sample lists approximately 490,000 clones, roughly nine tenths occurring once. The receptor was isolated from a woman aged 55-75 years who had recovered from COVID-19. This sequence joins TRBV19 and TRBJ1-5; TRBD1 is a possible D gene (5 bases). Sequences were obtained from PBMCs or T cells enriched from blood (not recorded which). CDR3 protein: CASSMVLGGNQPQHF. The CDR3 coding sequence is TGTGCCAGTAGTATGGTGTTGGGGGGGAATCAGCCCCAGCATTTT.